These 27 T cell receptor beta chains were sequenced from one sample in a study of blood T cell repertoires in COVID-19. Some clones are missing from TCRdb's copy, which holds only in-frame ones; the method was immunoSEQ multiplex PCR. The repertoire holds about 270,000 clones, roughly 86% seen once, with 5% to 6% in the top ten. Sequencing was done on a sample of peripheral blood. The receptors were sampled from a woman aged 80 or over with COVID-19, enrolled during active disease.

The chain employs TRBV30 and TRBJ2-1; D remains ambiguous. The CDR3 loop spans 12 amino acids. Germline loops: CDR1 GTSNPN, CDR2 SVGIG (reference sequence). The V end lost 1 base, the J end lost 6 bases, and 7 bases lay between the germline ends. The CDR3 spells CAWSALGNEQFF. The CDR3 nucleotides read TGTGCCTGGAGTGCCCTCGGCAATGAGCAGTTCTTC. Drawing the rest from reference TRBV30 and TRBJ2-1, the complete variable domain is SQTIHQWPATLVQPVGSPLSLECTVEGTSNPNLYWYRQAAGRGLQLLFYSVGIGQISSEVPQNLSASRPQDRQFILSSKKLLLSDSGFYLCAWSALGNEQFFGPGTRLTVL.

This chain links TRBV28 with TRBJ1-6, with TRBD1 matching 8 bases. Trimming cost V 1 base and J 8 bases; bases outside gene matches: 4. Germline V CDR1 and CDR2: MDHEN, SYDVKM. The CDR3 is made up of 15 amino acids. CDR3 protein: CASSLFQGADSPLHF. CDR3 in DNA: TGTGCCAGCAGTTTATTCCAGGGGGCAGATTCACCCCTCCACTTT.

V gene TRBV11-2 combines with J gene TRBJ2-2; weak D call: TRBD1 (6 bases). This CDR3 has 14 amino acids. With 9 bases removed from V and 0 bases from J, the gap between germline ends came to 11 bases. CDR1 and CDR2 (germline): SGHAT, FQNNGV. The CDR3 reads CASGQFANTGELFF. CDR3 nucleotides: TGTGCCAGTGGACAGTTCGCGAACACCGGGGAGCTGTTTTTT.

The V and J genes are TRBV4-3 and TRBJ2-3, with 7 bases that match TRBD2. The CDR3 spans 14 residues. Trimming removed 1 base from V and 5 bases from J; junction bases left unmatched: 3. The germline V gene has CDR1 LGHNA and CDR2 YSLEER. CDR3 residues: CASSQGTSGDTQYF. DNA of the CDR3: TGCGCCAGCAGCCAAGGGACTAGTGGAGATACGCAGTATTTT.

This clone was found a few times. The chain recombines TRBV9 with TRBJ1-2; D is undetermined. Germline V lookup: CDR1 SGDLS, CDR2 YYNGEE. Trimming removed 2 bases from V and 3 bases from J, with 14 bases in between. CDR3 size: 15 residues. In DNA form, the CDR3 reads TGTGCCAGCAGCGTGTCAGTCACCGGGGACTATGGCTACACCTTC. As protein: CASSVSVTGDYGYTF.

The table lists this clone with a count of one. The genes are TRBV7-6 and TRBJ1-2, with D unclear. The germline V and J ends were trimmed by 1 base and 5 bases, with 8 bases remaining between them. The CDR3 has 13 amino acids. Per the germline V gene, CDR1 is SGHVS and CDR2 is FNYEAQ. The CDR3 DNA reads as TGTGCCAGCAGCTTAGGGCCAGGATATGGCTACACCTTC. It yields the protein CASSLGPGYGYTF.

V gene TRBV19 combines with J gene TRBJ2-7; D may be TRBD1 (5 bases). Trimming took 1 base from V and 3 from J, leaving 7 bases between them. Per the germline V gene, CDR1 is LNHDA and CDR2 is SQIVND (reference sequence). This CDR3 has 13 residues. CDR3: CASSIGQYYEQYF. CDR3 nucleotide sequence: TGTGCCAGTAGTATAGGACAGTACTACGAGCAGTACTTC.

This chain links TRBV27 with TRBJ1-6; TRBD1 agrees at 7 bases. V was clipped by 4 bases and J by 7 bases; unmatched bases: 7. From germline, CDR1 is MNHEY and CDR2 SMNVEV (reference sequence). CDR3 size: 15 residues. CDR3 protein: CASSSSDRANSPLHF. CDR3 DNA: TGTGCCAGCAGTTCGTCAGACAGGGCGAATTCACCCCTCCACTTT.

The V gene is TRBV12-2, the J gene TRBJ2-7; the table names TRBD1, a call not compared with the DNA. TRBV12-2 is recorded as a pseudogene. The CDR3 has 13 residues. CDR3 loop: CASRFNRTYEQYF. CDR3 nucleotides: TGTGCAAGTCGCTTCAACAGGACCTACGAGCAGTACTTC.

The chain is built from TRBV3-1 (or the pseudogene TRBV3-2) and TRBJ1-6, with a weak D call TRBD1 (5 bases). CDR1 LGHDT and CDR2 YNNKEL come from the germline V gene (reference sequence). The CDR3 covers 16 residues. V dropped 0 bases and J dropped 0 bases, with 6 bases sitting between them. Here the CDR3 reads CASSQETGSYNSPLHF. In nucleotides, the CDR3 is TGTGCCAGCAGCCAAGAAACAGGCTCCTATAATTCACCCCTCCACTTT.

This clone was found once. The chain is built from TRBV28 and TRBJ1-2, with D hard to call. The CDR3 spans 13 residues. V lost 8 bases, J lost 3 bases, and 13 bases lay in between. Germline V gene lookup returns CDR1 MDHEN and CDR2 SYDVKM. The CDR3 nucleotides read TGTGCCAGCTGGAGCGGGATCGACTATGGCTACACCTTC. Translating it yields CASWSGIDYGYTF.

The chain recombines TRBV19 with TRBJ1-4, with 7 bases fitting TRBD1. Germline CDR1 and CDR2: LNHDA and SQIVND (reference sequence). V shed 3 bases, J shed 4 bases, and the junction held 5 bases outside the gene matches. There are 15 residues in the CDR3. The CDR3 loop reads CASSMVSGGNEKLFF. The DNA for the CDR3 is TGTGCCAGTAGTATGGTTTCAGGGGGTAATGAAAAACTGTTTTTT.

The chain carries TRBV7-2 and TRBJ2-1, with 9 bases that match TRBD2. The CDR3 runs to 17 residues. The V and J ends lost 0 bases and 8 bases, in that order; junction bases with no gene match: 11. The germline CDR1 and CDR2 sequences are SGHTA and FQGNSA. CDR3 protein: CASSLATSGTFGHEQFF. The CDR3 DNA sequence: TGTGCCAGCAGCTTAGCGACTAGCGGCACATTTGGTCATGAGCAGTTCTTC.

The J gene is TRBJ2-1, the V gene TRBV6-2 or TRBV6-3; TRBD2 matches 14 bases. The germline V gene encodes CDR1 MNHEY and CDR2 SVGEGT. CDR3 length: 15 amino acids. J gave up 6 bases and V 5 bases, and 3 bases lay outside the gene matches. This CDR3 is CASSDGLAGGNEQFF. The CDR3 DNA is TGTGCCAGCAGTGATGGACTAGCGGGGGGCAATGAGCAGTTCTTC.

Of note for this clone: Other DNA sequences in this specimen translate into the identical CDR3. This chain uses TRBV6-1 with TRBJ1-4; no clear D gene. The germline CDR1 and CDR2 sequences are MNHNS and SASEGT. V was shortened by 0 bases and J by 8 bases, with 7 bases between the two germline ends. The CDR3 runs to 13 residues. DNA for the CDR3: TGTGCCAGCAGTGAAGCGCGGGGAGAAAAACTGTTTTTT. It is translated as CASSEARGEKLFF.

The chain has TRBV12-2 and TRBJ1-1; TRBD1 is the table's D call, not checked against the DNA. TRBV12-2 is a listed pseudogene. The CDR3 is 13 amino acids. CDR3 sequence reads: CTDRRSLNTEAFF. For the CDR3, the DNA is TGTACCGACAGGCGAAGCTTGAACACTGAAGCTTTCTTT.

The chain employs TRBV14 and TRBJ2-7; TRBD1 aligns across 11 bases. The CDR3 spans 15 residues. With V trimmed by 5 bases and J by 3 bases, 6 bases remained unmatched. Looked up from germline, CDR1 is SGHDN and CDR2 is FVKESK. The CDR3, as DNA: TGTGCCAGCAGCTCTCGGACAGGGGGCTTCTACGAGCAGTACTTC. Amino acids: CASSSRTGGFYEQYF.

The rearrangement links TRBV15 to TRBJ1-4; 8 nucleotides agree with TRBD1. The V and J ends lost 3 bases and 2 bases, in that order; junction bases with no gene match: 5. CDR1 is LNHNV, CDR2 YYDKDF, per germline (reference sequence). The CDR3 runs to 16 residues. The CDR3 bases are TGTGCCACCAGCAGTAACAGGGGGTCCACTAATGAAAAACTGTTTTTT. It is translated as CATSSNRGSTNEKLFF.

V usage is TRBV10-1 and J usage is TRBJ1-5, with 8 bases fitting TRBD1. The CDR3 runs to 16 residues. The ends lost 2 bases at V and 7 bases at J; junction bases unmatched: 10. CDR1 and CDR2 (germline): WNHNN, SYGVQD (reference sequence). The CDR3 nucleotides are TGCGCCAGCAGTGAGCCGAGGGGACAGGTGGTCCAGCCCCAGCATTTT. Translating gives CASSEPRGQVVQPQHF.

This clone showed up just once. The rearrangement uses TRBV18 and TRBJ2-1; TRBD2 agrees at 8 bases. The junction had 7 bases not matched to a gene; V was cut back by 5 bases and J by 10 bases. Germline V gene data show CDR1 as KGHSH and CDR2 as LQKENI. This CDR3 region has 13 residues. CDR3 nucleotides: TGTGCCAGCTCAATTGCCGGGGGGGCCGAGCAGTTCTTC. It codes for CASSIAGGAEQFF.

This clone was seen a single time. The rearrangement links TRBV28 to TRBJ1-3; TRBD1 is a possible D gene (6 bases). Per germline, CDR1 MDHEN and CDR2 SYDVKM. The CDR3 sequence is 16 residues long. Trimming took 3 bases from V and 0 from J, leaving 12 bases between them. The CDR3: CASSFQTGFSGNTIYF. The CDR3 DNA reads as TGTGCCAGCAGTTTTCAGACAGGCTTCTCTGGAAACACCATATATTTT.

This chain joins TRBV13 and TRBJ1-5; D is possibly TRBD1 (6 bases). Germline-derived CDR1 and CDR2 are PRHDT and FYEKMQ (reference sequence). The length of the CDR3 is 14 residues. Trimming shortened V by 5 bases and J by 7 bases, and 15 bases separated the two germline ends. The CDR3 spells CASSEGGGMQPQHF. CDR3 sequence (DNA): TGTGCCAGCAGCGAGGGGGGGGGAATGCAGCCCCAGCATTTT.

The chain is built from TRBV18 and TRBJ2-1; 9 nucleotides line up with TRBD1. V gave up 3 bases and J gave up 4 bases; unmatched junction bases: 7. Germline assignment: CDR1 KGHSH and CDR2 LQKENI. This CDR3 has 16 residues. CDR3 nucleotide sequence: TGTGCCAGCTCACCTTCCCCCGGGACAGGGTACAATGAGCAGTTCTTC. It codes for CASSPSPGTGYNEQFF.

This clone was seen once. V and J are TRBV10-1 and TRBJ2-1, with a weak D call TRBD2 (6 bases). In germline, CDR1 is WNHNN, CDR2 SYGVQD (reference sequence). The CDR3 is 12 residues long. Trimming pared 3 bases from V and 11 bases from J, leaving 11 bases between. The CDR3 DNA reads as TGCGCCAGCAGTGACCGGGACTCCCAGCAGTTCTTC. This codes for CASSDRDSQQFF.

The genes are TRBV2 and TRBJ1-4; D is possibly TRBD1 (6 bases). This CDR3 is 15 amino acids long. Deletions cut 2 bases from V and 7 bases from J, with 14 bases between. The germline gives CDR1 SNHLY, CDR2 FYNNEI. CDR3 region: CASSESAGGREKLFF. CDR3 DNA: TGTGCCAGCAGTGAATCGGCGGGGGGCCGTGAAAAACTGTTTTTT.

The chain has TRBV6-5 and TRBJ1-2, with no clear D. The CDR3 is made up of 14 amino acids. The V and J ends lost 0 bases and 12 bases respectively, with 17 bases between them. Germline CDR1 and CDR2: MNHEY and SVGAGI. The CDR3 sequence: CASSYSLTGSLNTF. CDR3 nucleotides: TGTGCCAGCAGTTACTCTCTTACGGGTTCCCTCAACACCTTC.

The CDR3 DNA reads TGTGCCAGCAGTGACGGTCAGGGAAGCACAGATACGCAGTATTTT. Translation: CASSDGQGSTDTQYF. The genes are TRBV6-4 and TRBJ2-3, with D perhaps TRBD1 (5 bases). CDR1 and CDR2 from the germline V gene are MRHNA and SNTAGT. Trimming shortened V by 2 bases and J by 0 bases, and 9 bases separated the two germline ends. There are 15 residues in the CDR3.